The 4 T cell receptor beta chains in this list originate from one sample, sequenced in a study of human T cells and chemical hapten exposure. The sample's time point: pre-sensitization, week 0. This sample's treatment: therapeutic diphenylcyclopropenone sensitization with weekly scalp DPC. One entry per CDR3 protein results from TCRdb running MiXCR on the RACE reads. The table lists around 120,000 distinct CDR3 sequences, approximately 15% of them singletons, with approximately 2.6% in the top ten. The input for sequencing was whole blood, taken in connection with sensitization to the hapten diphenylcyclopropenone (DPC). The receptor source for this set is a woman younger than 35 with alopecia areata. Some clones in this sample may be carry-over from other donors' samples.

The chain carries TRBV7-2 and TRBJ2-5; D is unresolved. This CDR3 is 14 amino acids long. Trimming took 1 base from V and 3 from J, leaving 9 bases between them. Germline V lookup: CDR1 SGHTA, CDR2 FQGNSA. Here the CDR3 reads CASSLGAGEETQYF. The CDR3 DNA sequence: TGTGCCAGCAGCTTAGGAGCCGGCGAAGAGACCCAGTACTTC.

The sample holds a few counts of this clonotype. The V and J genes are TRBV7-9 and TRBJ1-3, with D uncertain. V lost 7 bases, J lost 4 bases, and 11 bases lay in between. Germline V gives CDR1 SEHNR, CDR2 FQNEAQ (reference sequence). The CDR3 totals 13 residues. CDR3 loop: CASIGVLGNTIYF. CDR3 DNA: TGTGCCAGCATTGGGGTTTTAGGAAACACCATATATTTT. Complete variable domain (other parts from reference TRBV7-9 and TRBJ1-3): DTGVSQNPRHKITKRGQNVTFRCDPISEHNRLYWYRQTLGQGPEFLTYFQNEAQLEKSRLLSDRFSAERPKGSFSTLEIQRTEQGDSAMYLCASIGVLGNTIYFGEGSWLTVV.

This clonotype came up many times. The chain joins TRBV4-3 to TRBJ2-3; TRBD2 might be the D (5 bases). Trimming cost V 11 bases and J 8 bases, with 17 bases left between them. The CDR3 is 12 amino acids. CDR1 and CDR2 (germline): LGHNA, YSLEER. This CDR3 reads CASQRESGTQYF. The CDR3 DNA is TGCGCCTCCCAACGGGAATCGGGTACGCAGTATTTT.

In this sample, this clonotype turned up many times. The CDR3 reads CASSLRGTGKGPYEQYF. Written as DNA, the CDR3 is TGTGCCAGCAGCTTACGGGGGACCGGGAAGGGTCCCTACGAGCAGTACTTC. V is TRBV7-9 and J is TRBJ2-7; D might be TRBD2 (6 bases). Germline values: CDR1 SEHNR, CDR2 FQNEAQ (reference sequence). There are 17 residues in the CDR3. Trimming took 2 bases from V and 2 from J, leaving 19 bases between them.